This T cell receptor (beta chain) was sequenced for a study of long-term antiretroviral therapy in people with HIV. Study results and caveats: Upon ART, diversity increased but remained lower than transplant donor controls. Pre-ART clonal expansions dominated every time point's repertoire.

A remark on this clone: Its antigen is currently unknown.

V was pared by 0 bases and J by 4 bases, with 10 bases between. The CDR3 extends over 15 amino acids. CDR1 and CDR2 (germline): GTSNPN, SVGIG (reference sequence). An immunoSEQ assay, version v3.0, was performed at survey level. The target of sequencing was about 35,000-50,000 T-cell genomes per sample. Using immunoSEQ multiplex PCR, the repertoire was profiled, and TCRdb retains in-frame clones only, with some absent. The repertoire consists of roughly 14,000 clones, with over 65% occurring once and the leading ten covering under 20%. The source of this sequence is a man aged 40-49 years with HIV. The chain couples TRBV30 to TRBJ1-6, with D unresolved. The sample here was unsorted PBMCs, taken 1.3 years before starting antiretroviral therapy. The CDR3 coding sequence is TGTGCCTGGAGTGTACCCCGTGGGTATAATTCACCCCTCCACTTT. As protein: CAWSVPRGYNSPLHF.